These 17 T cell receptor beta chains originate from one sample sequenced in a study of neurological immune-mediated disorders. TCRdb ran MiXCR on the 5' RACE reads and lists one entry per CDR3 protein. The data show under 85,000 distinct CDR3 sequences, about 5% seen once. The source material was PBMCs. The receptors derive from a human donor with multiple sclerosis. The donor label of this sample is uncertain.

This clonotype was seen many times. The chain carries TRBV7-9 and TRBJ1-4, with D tentatively TRBD1 (6 bases). The CDR3 is made up of 22 amino acids. V shed 5 bases and J shed 4 bases, with 35 bases lying between them. Germline V gives CDR1 SEHNR, CDR2 FQNEAQ (reference sequence). The CDR3 protein is CASSPIRHTGLKRVSGNEKLFF. CDR3 DNA sequence: TGTGCCAGCAGCCCGATTAGGCACACAGGGCTCAAACGGGTCTCGGGTAATGAAAAACTGTTTTTT.

A remark on this clonotype: A much bigger clone sits one base away, suggesting this may be a read error. The genes are TRBV20-1 and TRBJ1-1; D is perhaps TRBD1 (6 bases). The CDR3 runs to 13 residues. Germline loops: CDR1 DFQATT, CDR2 SNEGSKA (reference sequence). Deletions cut 6 bases from V and 4 bases from J, with 15 bases between. As DNA, the CDR3 is TGCAGTGCGATCAGGGGAAAGACCACTGAAGCTTTCTTT. This encodes CSAIRGKTTEAFF.

This clonotype was observed many times. The rearrangement links TRBV9 to TRBJ1-2; 7 nucleotides agree with TRBD1. The J segment lost 8 bases and the V segment lost 3 bases, leaving 7 bases of the junction unmatched. CDR3 length: 13 residues. Germline CDR1 SGDLS, CDR2 YYNGEE. In DNA, the CDR3 is TGTGCCAGCAGCGGAAACAGGGGTCGGGGCTACACCTTC. Encoded protein: CASSGNRGRGYTF.

This clonotype appeared many times. CDR3 region: CASSLFTANTEAFF. The CDR3, as DNA: TGCGCCAGCAGCTTGTTCACCGCGAACACTGAAGCTTTCTTT. The chain has TRBV5-1 and TRBJ1-1, with D uncertain. CDR3 length equals 14 residues. The V end was cut by 1 base, the J end by 1 base, with 8 bases between. In germline, CDR1 is SGHRS, CDR2 YFSETQ. The full variable domain, its missing parts supplied by reference TRBV5-1 and TRBJ1-1, is KAGVTQTPRYLIKTRGQQVTLSCSPISGHRSVSWYQQTPGQGLQFLFEYFSETQRNKGNFPGRFSGRQFSNSRSEMNVSTLELGDSALYLCASSLFTANTEAFFGQGTRLTVV.

This clonotype was seen many times. The chain is built from TRBV12-3 or TRBV12-4 and TRBJ1-1; D perhaps matches TRBD1 (5 bases). This CDR3 region has 14 residues. The V and J ends lost 4 bases and 0 bases respectively, with 9 bases between them. The CDR3, as DNA: TGTGCCAGCAGTTGGGGGGGAGTGAACACTGAAGCTTTCTTT. This encodes CASSWGGVNTEAFF.

This clonotype occurred many times. The rearrangement uses TRBV6-1 and TRBJ1-1; a weak D match, TRBD1 (5 bases). Germline V gene sequence: CDR1 MNHNS, CDR2 SASEGT. The CDR3 is 15 amino acids. Trimming shortened V by 2 bases and J by 3 bases, and 13 bases separated the two germline ends. The CDR3 DNA is TGTGCCAGCAGTGAACAGGGAACGGGAGACACTGAAGCTTTCTTT. As protein: CASSEQGTGDTEAFF.

At least ten counts were recorded for this clonotype. This chain connects TRBV7-2 to TRBJ2-7, with no clear D. The V and J ends lost 3 bases and 0 bases respectively, with 21 bases between them. From germline, CDR1 is SGHTA and CDR2 FQGNSA. There are 18 residues in the CDR3. The CDR3 coding sequence is TGTGCCAGCAGCTTCGGGTTGGGTAGGGCCGGAGCCTCCTACGAGCAGTACTTC. Translation gives CASSFGLGRAGASYEQYF.

This clonotype was found many times. The chain recombines TRBV6-6 with TRBJ1-3; D is unclear. The CDR3 is 14 amino acids. Germline values: CDR1 MNHNY, CDR2 SVGAGI (reference sequence). The V end lost 6 bases, the J end lost 0 bases, and 9 bases lay between the germline ends. DNA for the CDR3: TGTGCCAGCAGCCTAGGTAGCTCTGGAAACACCATATATTTT. Encoded protein: CASSLGSSGNTIYF.

This clonotype was observed at least ten times. The V gene is TRBV7-3, the J gene TRBJ2-1, with TRBD1 matching 7 bases. This CDR3 is 12 amino acids long. The ends lost 5 bases at V and 9 bases at J; junction bases unmatched: 4. Germline lookup yields CDR1 SGHTA and CDR2 FQGTGA. The CDR3 bases are TGTGCCAGCAGCGTAGCAGGGGGTGAGCAGTTCTTC. This encodes CASSVAGGEQFF.

This clonotype was counted ten times or more. The chain uses TRBV10-3 and TRBJ2-7; D call uncertain. The CDR3 sequence is 13 residues long. Trimming pared 4 bases from V and 0 bases from J, leaving 7 bases between. Germline CDR1 is ENHRY and CDR2 is SYGVKD. The CDR3 here is CAISADRSYEQYF. The DNA for the CDR3 is TGTGCCATCAGTGCAGACCGCTCCTACGAGCAGTACTTC.

The chain is built from TRBV15 and TRBJ1-4, with D unresolved. Germline V CDR1 and CDR2: LNHNV, YYDKDF (reference sequence). CDR3 size: 16 residues. The V gene lost 0 bases and the J gene lost 4 bases, with 12 bases spanning the gap. The CDR3 sequence: CATSRDRTANNEKLFF. Written as DNA, the CDR3 is TGTGCCACCAGCAGAGATAGGACGGCGAATAATGAAAAACTGTTTTTT.

The V gene is TRBV7-8, the J gene TRBJ1-4, with D unclear. This CDR3 contains 14 residues. Germline loops: CDR1 SGHVS, CDR2 FQNEAQ. V was trimmed by 3 bases and J by 3 bases, leaving 8 bases between them. CDR3 amino acids: CASSFTGANEKLFF. The CDR3, as DNA: TGTGCCAGCAGCTTTACCGGGGCTAATGAAAAACTGTTTTTT.

The sample holds many counts of this clonotype. The chain combines TRBV20-1 with TRBJ2-7; TRBD1 matches 7 bases. The CDR3 extends over 14 amino acids. V was clipped by 5 bases and J by 0 bases; unmatched bases: 7. The germline V gene has CDR1 DFQATT and CDR2 SNEGSKA (reference sequence). The CDR3 reads CSARPGTVSYEQYF. The DNA for the CDR3 is TGCAGTGCTCGCCCCGGGACAGTCTCCTACGAGCAGTACTTC.

There are many counts of this clonotype. This chain joins TRBV24-1 and TRBJ2-1, with 14 bases identical to TRBD2. Germline V gene lookup returns CDR1 KGHDR and CDR2 SFDVKD. This CDR3 spans 15 amino acids. V was clipped by 4 bases and J by 6 bases; unmatched bases: 1. The CDR3 sequence: CATSDGLAGGNEQFF. In DNA, the CDR3 is TGTGCCACCAGTGACGGACTAGCGGGGGGCAATGAGCAGTTCTTC.

This clonotype was seen repeatedly, ten times or more. The chain links TRBV18 to TRBJ2-3; D is ambiguous. This CDR3 is built from 13 residues. V gave up 3 bases and J gave up 4 bases, with 8 bases separating them. Germline assignment: CDR1 KGHSH and CDR2 LQKENI. The CDR3: CASSPMGSDTQYF. Written as DNA, the CDR3 is TGTGCCAGCTCACCCATGGGGTCAGATACGCAGTATTTT.

The V and J genes are TRBV7-8 and TRBJ2-7; 8 nucleotides agree with TRBD2. Germline V gene data show CDR1 as SGHVS and CDR2 as FQNEAQ. The CDR3 has 16 residues. V gave up 5 bases and J gave up 6 bases; unmatched junction bases: 15. The CDR3: CASSDPRGVLVREQYF. CDR3 coding DNA: TGTGCCAGCAGCGACCCGCGGGGGGTCCTTGTCCGCGAGCAGTACTTC.

In this sample, this clonotype turned up many times. The chain carries TRBV7-6 and TRBJ2-2; unclear D gene. V lost 4 bases, J lost 3 bases, and 3 bases lay in between. In germline, CDR1 is SGHVS, CDR2 FNYEAQ. CDR3 size: 12 residues. The CDR3 loop reads CASSSDTGELFF. The CDR3 DNA sequence: TGTGCCAGCAGCTCGGACACCGGGGAGCTGTTTTTT.